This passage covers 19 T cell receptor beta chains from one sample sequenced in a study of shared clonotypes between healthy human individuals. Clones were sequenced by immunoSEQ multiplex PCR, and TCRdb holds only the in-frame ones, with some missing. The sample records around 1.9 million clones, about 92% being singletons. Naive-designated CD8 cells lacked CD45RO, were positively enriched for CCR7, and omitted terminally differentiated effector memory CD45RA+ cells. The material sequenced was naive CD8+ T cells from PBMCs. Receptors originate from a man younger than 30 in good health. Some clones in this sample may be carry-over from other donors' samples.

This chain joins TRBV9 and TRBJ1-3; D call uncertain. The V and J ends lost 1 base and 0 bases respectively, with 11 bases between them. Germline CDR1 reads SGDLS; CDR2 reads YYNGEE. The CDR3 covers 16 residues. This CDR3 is CASSVSDPLSGNTIYF. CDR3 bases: TGTGCCAGCAGCGTAAGTGACCCGCTCTCTGGAAACACCATATATTTT.

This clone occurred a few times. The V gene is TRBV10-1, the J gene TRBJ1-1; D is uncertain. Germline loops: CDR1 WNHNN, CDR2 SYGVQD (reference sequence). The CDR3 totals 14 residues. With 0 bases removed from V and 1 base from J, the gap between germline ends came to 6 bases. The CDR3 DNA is TGCGCCAGCAGTGAGTCTACGGAGAACACTGAAGCTTTCTTT. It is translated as CASSESTENTEAFF.

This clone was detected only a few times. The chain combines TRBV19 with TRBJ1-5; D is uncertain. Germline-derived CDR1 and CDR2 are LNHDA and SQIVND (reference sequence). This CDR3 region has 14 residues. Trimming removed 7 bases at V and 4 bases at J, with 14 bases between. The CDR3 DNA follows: TGTGCCAGTAATTGGAAAGGGCCTAATCAGCCCCAGCATTTT. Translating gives CASNWKGPNQPQHF.

The CDR3 sequence is CASSHPRGDEQYF. The CDR3 nucleotides are TGCGCCAGCAGCCACCCCCGAGGGGACGAGCAGTACTTC. The V call is TRBV4-1, the J call TRBJ2-7, with D perhaps matching TRBD1 or TRBD2 (5 bases each). The CDR3 is 13 residues long. The V and J ends lost 3 bases and 5 bases respectively, with 11 bases between them. Germline-derived CDR1 and CDR2 are MGHRA and YSYEKL.

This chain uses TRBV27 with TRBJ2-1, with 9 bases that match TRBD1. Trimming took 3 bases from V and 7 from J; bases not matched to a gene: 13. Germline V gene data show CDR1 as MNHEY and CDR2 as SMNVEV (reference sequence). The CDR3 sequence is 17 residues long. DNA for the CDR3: TGTGCCAGCAGTTTCGGGCCCGGGACAGGGTCTAGGAATGAGCAGTTCTTC. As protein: CASSFGPGTGSRNEQFF.

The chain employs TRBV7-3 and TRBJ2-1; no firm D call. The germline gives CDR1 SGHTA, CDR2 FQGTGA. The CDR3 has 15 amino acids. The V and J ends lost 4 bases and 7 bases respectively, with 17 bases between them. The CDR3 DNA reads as TGTGCCAGCAGCTCCTTAGGGTCGCTTGATAATGAGCAGTTCTTC. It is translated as CASSSLGSLDNEQFF.

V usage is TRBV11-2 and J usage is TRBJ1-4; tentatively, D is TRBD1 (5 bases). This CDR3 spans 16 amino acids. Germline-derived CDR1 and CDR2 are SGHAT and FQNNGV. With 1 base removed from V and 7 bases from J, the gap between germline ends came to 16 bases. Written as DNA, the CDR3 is TGTGCCAGCAGCTTAGGTGGGGGGAGGCTGGGTGAAAAACTGTTTTTT. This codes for CASSLGGGRLGEKLFF.

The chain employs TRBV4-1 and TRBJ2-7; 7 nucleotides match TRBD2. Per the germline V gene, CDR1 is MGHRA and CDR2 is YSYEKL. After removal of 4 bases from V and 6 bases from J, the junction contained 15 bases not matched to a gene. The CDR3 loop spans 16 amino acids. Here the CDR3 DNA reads TGCGCCAGCAGCCCCAACCCACCCGGGACTATAATCGAGCAGTACTTC. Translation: CASSPNPPGTIIEQYF.

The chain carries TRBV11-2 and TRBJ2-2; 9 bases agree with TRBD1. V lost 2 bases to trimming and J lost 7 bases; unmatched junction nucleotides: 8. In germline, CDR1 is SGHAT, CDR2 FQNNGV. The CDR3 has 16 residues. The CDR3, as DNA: TGTGCCAGCAGCTTATATGGGACAGGGAGGGGCGGGGAGCTGTTTTTT. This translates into CASSLYGTGRGGELFF.

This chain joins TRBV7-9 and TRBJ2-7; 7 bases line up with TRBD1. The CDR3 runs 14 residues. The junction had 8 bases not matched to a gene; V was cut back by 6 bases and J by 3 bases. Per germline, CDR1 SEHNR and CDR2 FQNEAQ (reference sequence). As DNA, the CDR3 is TGTGCCAGCAGTTCCCAGGGGGATGTCTACGAGCAGTACTTC. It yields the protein CASSSQGDVYEQYF. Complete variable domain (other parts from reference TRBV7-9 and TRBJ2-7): DTGVSQNPRHKITKRGQNVTFRCDPISEHNRLYWYRQTLGQGPEFLTYFQNEAQLEKSRLLSDRFSAERPKGSFSTLEIQRTEQGDSAMYLCASSSQGDVYEQYFGPGTRLTVT.

CDR3 in DNA: TGTGCCTGGAGTTTGCAGGGCCCCAACGAGCAGTACTTC. This sequence encodes CAWSLQGPNEQYF. The chain combines TRBV30 with TRBJ2-7; possible D gene TRBD1, 5 bases. The length of the CDR3 is 13 residues. V lost 2 bases and J lost 5, with 13 bases in between. Germline-derived CDR1 and CDR2 are GTSNPN and SVGIG (reference sequence).

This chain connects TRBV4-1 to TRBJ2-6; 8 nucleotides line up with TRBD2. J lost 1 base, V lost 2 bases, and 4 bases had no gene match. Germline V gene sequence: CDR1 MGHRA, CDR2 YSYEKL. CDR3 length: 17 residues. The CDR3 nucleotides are TGCGCCAGCAGCCAATTTCGCGGGGGGTCTGGGGCCAACGTCCTGACTTTC. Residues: CASSQFRGGSGANVLTF.

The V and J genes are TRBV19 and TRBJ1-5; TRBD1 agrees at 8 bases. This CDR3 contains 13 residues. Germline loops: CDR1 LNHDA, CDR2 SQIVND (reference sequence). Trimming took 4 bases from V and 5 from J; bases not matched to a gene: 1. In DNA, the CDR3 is TGTGCCAGTAGTACAGGGGGCTATCAGCCCCAGCATTTT. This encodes CASSTGGYQPQHF.

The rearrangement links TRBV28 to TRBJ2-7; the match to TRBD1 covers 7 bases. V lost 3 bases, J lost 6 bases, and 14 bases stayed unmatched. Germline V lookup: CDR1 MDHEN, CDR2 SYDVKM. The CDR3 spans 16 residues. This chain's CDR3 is CASSLDLGGALTEQYF. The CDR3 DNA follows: TGTGCCAGCAGTTTGGATTTAGGGGGCGCATTAACCGAGCAGTACTTC.

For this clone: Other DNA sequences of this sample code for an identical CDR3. CDR3 loop: CASSPGGYGYTF. DNA of the CDR3: TGTGCCAGTAGCCCCGGGGGCTACGGCTACACCTTC. This chain connects TRBV19 to TRBJ1-2; tentatively, D is TRBD1 (6 bases). The length of the CDR3 is 12 residues. V was clipped by 6 bases and J by 8 bases, with 13 bases between them. Germline V CDR1 and CDR2: LNHDA, SQIVND (reference sequence).

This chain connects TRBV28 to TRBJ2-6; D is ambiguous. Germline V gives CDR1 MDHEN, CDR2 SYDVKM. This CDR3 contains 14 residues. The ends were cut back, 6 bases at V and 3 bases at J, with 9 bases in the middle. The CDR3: CASRSQHGANVLTF. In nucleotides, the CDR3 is TGTGCCAGCAGATCCCAGCATGGGGCCAACGTCCTGACTTTC.

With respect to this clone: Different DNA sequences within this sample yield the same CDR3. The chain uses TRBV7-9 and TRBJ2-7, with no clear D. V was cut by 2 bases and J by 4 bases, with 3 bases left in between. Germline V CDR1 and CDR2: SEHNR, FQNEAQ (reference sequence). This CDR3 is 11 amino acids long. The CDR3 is CASSLTYEQYF. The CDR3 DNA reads TGTGCCAGCAGCTTAACATACGAGCAGTACTTC.

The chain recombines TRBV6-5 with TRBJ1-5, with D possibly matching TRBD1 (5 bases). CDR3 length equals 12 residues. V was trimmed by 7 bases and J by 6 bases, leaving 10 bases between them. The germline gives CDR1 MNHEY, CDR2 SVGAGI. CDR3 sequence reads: CASIGESQPQHF. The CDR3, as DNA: TGTGCCAGCATAGGGGAAAGTCAGCCCCAGCATTTT.

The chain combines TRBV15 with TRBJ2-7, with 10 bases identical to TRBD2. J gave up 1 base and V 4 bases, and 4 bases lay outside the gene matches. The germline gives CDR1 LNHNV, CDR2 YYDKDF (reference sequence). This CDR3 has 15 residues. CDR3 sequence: CATSKREGRSYEQYF. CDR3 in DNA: TGTGCCACCAGCAAGCGGGAGGGCAGATCCTACGAGCAGTACTTC.